These 10 T cell receptor beta chains were sequenced from one sample in a study of T cell responses to AZD1222 COVID-19 vaccine. The method was immunoSEQ multiplex PCR; TCRdb's version includes in-frame clones alone and lacks a portion of them. This table has tens of thousands of clones, about 90% appearing once. Here the sequenced sample was peripheral blood, taken 28 days after the second AZD1222 dose. The receptors here all came from an adult who received the AZD1222 COVID-19 vaccine.

In this sample, this clone is medium-sized. This chain connects TRBV7-5 to TRBJ1-4. TRBV7-5 counts as a pseudogene. This CDR3 has 18 amino acids. CDR3: CARSSLRPWRLSVEKLFF. The CDR3 nucleotides read TGTGCCAGAAGCTCATTACGGCCCTGGAGACTTTCAGTTGAAAAACTGTTTTTT.

V usage is TRBV2 and J usage is TRBJ2-1; 9 bases map to TRBD1. With 6 bases clipped from V and 6 bases from J, the junction kept 9 bases outside the gene matches. The CDR3 is 15 residues long. CDR1 and CDR2 from the germline V gene are SNHLY and FYNNEI. The CDR3 nucleotides are TGTGCCAGCAGGGCCGGGACAGGGTCCGGCAATGAGCAGTTCTTC. It specifies CASRAGTGSGNEQFF. Together with reference TRBV2 and TRBJ2-1, the CDR3 gives the full variable domain: EPEVTQTPSHQVTQMGQEVILRCVPISNHLYFYWYRQILGQKVEFLVSFYNNEISEKSEIFDDQFSVERPDGSNFTLKIRSTKLEDSAMYFCASRAGTGSGNEQFFGPGTRLTVL.

This chain links TRBV10-1 with TRBJ2-7; 9 positions match TRBD1. Germline-derived CDR1 and CDR2 are WNHNN and SYGVQD (reference sequence). This CDR3 is built from 17 residues. V was clipped by 3 bases and J by 1 base; unmatched bases: 10. The CDR3 loop reads CASSDRRGQGTSYEQYF. CDR3 in DNA: TGCGCCAGCAGTGATCGTAGAGGACAGGGGACATCCTACGAGCAGTACTTC.

The chain is built from TRBV7-2 and TRBJ1-2; D may be TRBD1 (5 bases). The CDR3 is 14 residues long. V was shortened by 3 bases and J by 2 bases, with 10 bases between the two germline ends. Germline V lookup: CDR1 SGHTA, CDR2 FQGNSA. CDR3 in amino acids: CASSLPGVNYGYTF. The CDR3 DNA sequence: TGTGCCAGCAGCTTGCCGGGGGTGAACTATGGCTACACCTTC.

Here the CDR3 DNA reads TGTGCCTGGAGTGTAAAAGCAAACTATGGCTACACCTTC. This translates into CAWSVKANYGYTF. The chain uses TRBV30 and TRBJ1-2, with D unclear. The V end lost 0 bases, the J end lost 2 bases, and 7 bases lay between the germline ends. The CDR3 length is 13 residues. Germline assignment: CDR1 GTSNPN and CDR2 SVGIG (reference sequence).

J is TRBJ1-1 and V is TRBV3-1 (or the pseudogene TRBV3-2), with D perhaps TRBD1 (5 bases). The CDR3 runs to 17 residues. Germline values: CDR1 LGHDT, CDR2 YNNKEL (reference sequence). V was shortened by 0 bases and J by 1 base, with 15 bases between the two germline ends. The CDR3 DNA follows: TGTGCCAGCAGCCAAGATAGTGGGGACTCTTGGAACACTGAAGCTTTCTTT. The encoded protein is CASSQDSGDSWNTEAFF.

The chain couples TRBV3-1 (or the pseudogene TRBV3-2) to TRBJ1-6; D possibly corresponds to TRBD1 (6 bases). The CDR3 has 16 amino acids. CDR1 is LGHDT, CDR2 YNNKEL, per germline (reference sequence). V was trimmed by 4 bases and J by 1 base, leaving 11 bases between them. Here the CDR3 DNA reads TGTGCCAGCAGCCCTCAGGGGAATTCCTATAATTCACCCCTCCACTTT. This sequence encodes CASSPQGNSYNSPLHF.

The chain links TRBV5-8 to TRBJ2-7; D not resolved. There are 13 residues in the CDR3. Trimming stripped 2 bases from V and 2 bases from J, with 8 bases between. The germline V gene has CDR1 SGHTS and CDR2 YDEGEE. DNA of the CDR3: TGTGCCAGCAGCTTCACTCTTACCTACGAGCAGTACTTC. It specifies CASSFTLTYEQYF. The whole variable domain, filled in from reference TRBV5-8 and TRBJ2-7, reads EAGVTQSPTHLIKTRGQQATLRCSPISGHTSVYWYQQALGLGLQFLLWYDEGEERNRGNFPPRFSGRQFPNYSSELNVNALELEDSALYLCASSFTLTYEQYFGPGTRLTVT.

CDR3 sequence (DNA): TGTGCCAGCAGCCGAACAGTCTATGGCTACACCTTC. It encodes CASSRTVYGYTF. The chain employs TRBV5-6 and TRBJ1-2; D not resolved. V was trimmed by 4 bases and J by 4 bases, leaving 8 bases between them. CDR1 and CDR2 (germline): SGHDT, YYEEEE. This CDR3 is built from 12 residues.

This chain joins TRBV28 and TRBJ2-7; D remains ambiguous. V was trimmed by 3 bases and J by 3 bases, leaving 9 bases between them. Per germline, CDR1 MDHEN and CDR2 SYDVKM. This CDR3 contains 13 residues. CDR3 amino acids: CASSFGVGYEQYF. Written as DNA, the CDR3 is TGTGCCAGCAGTTTCGGAGTAGGCTACGAGCAGTACTTC.